Listed below are T cell receptor beta chains from one sample, sequenced in a study of human T cells and chemical hapten exposure. MiXCR was run by TCRdb on the RACE reads, yielding one entry per CDR3 protein. The data show 130,000 or so distinct CDR3 sequences, with approximately 10% seen just once and roughly 2% held by the top ten. Sequencing was performed on whole blood. The receptors originated from a male donor in good health. Some clones in this sample may be carry-over from other donors' samples. Both conserved end residues are part of each CDR3. D genes are given only for firm matches. Rows give clone size only sometimes, using once, few, many, or a class for an expanded clone.

abundance | len | d_gene | j_gene | v_gene | CDR3nt | CDR3aa
many | 13 | NA | TRBJ2-7 | TRBV6-6 | TGTGCCAGCAGTGACCAGCGGAGCTACGAGCAGTACTTC | CASSDQRSYEQYF
few | 15 | TRBD2 | TRBJ2-2 | TRBV6-2/TRBV6-3 | TGTGCCAGCAGGAGCGGGGGGCCCTACACCGGGGAGCTGTTTTTT | CASRSGGPYTGELFF
few | 17 | TRBD2 | TRBJ2-3 | TRBV2 | TGTGCCAGCAGTGTAGCCACAGCGGGGGGGGACACAGATACGCAGTATTTT | CASSVATAGGDTDTQYF
NA | 18 | TRBD1 | TRBJ2-6 | TRBV5-1 | TGCGCCAGCAGCCTGACAGGGGCTTTCTACGCTGGGACCAACGTCCTGACTTTC | CASSLTGAFYAGTNVLTF
NA | 19 | TRBD2 | TRBJ2-3 | TRBV7-2 | TGTGCCAGCAGCTTAGCTGGAGAGCGGGGGGGCCGGGGCACAGATACGCAGTATTTT | CASSLAGERGGRGTDTQYF
NA | 15 | NA | TRBJ2-1 | TRBV5-6 | TGTGCCAGCAGCCCAGGGGCGGTGGGGGGCAATGAGCAGTTCTTC | CASSPGAVGGNEQFF
many | 15 | TRBD2 | TRBJ2-7 | TRBV2 | TGTGCCAGCAGGCTACTAGCGGGAGTCTCCTACGAGCAGTACTTC | CASRLLAGVSYEQYF
NA | 14 | NA | TRBJ2-1 | TRBV19 | TGTGCCAGTAGTTTCAGGGTCTGGGACAATGAGCAGTTCTTC | CASSFRVWDNEQFF
few | 13 | NA | TRBJ2-5 | TRBV15 | TGTGCCACCAGCAGAGAGATCCAAGGGGACCAGTACTTC | CATSREIQGDQYF
few | 14 | TRBD1 | TRBJ1-4 | TRBV5-1 | TGCGCCAGCAGCCTGGGACAGATTAATGAAAAACTGTTTTTT | CASSLGQINEKLFF